This note documents a single T cell receptor beta chain sequence. The antigen is undetermined. The source of the sample is a study of beta chain features in type 1 diabetes. Study-level points and caveats: Researchers could not determine here whether HLA type influences TCRB rearrangement. Comparison showed that naive, central memory and Treg TCRB repertoires appeared more similar among patients than among healthy donors. The study found moderately but significantly shorter TCRB CDR3s in all four CD4+ subsets of Type 1 diabetes patients.

The whole isolated RNA underwent reverse transcription, so sequencing captured expressed TCRB transcripts. Clones were read by immunoSEQ multiplex PCR, and TCRdb kept only the in-frame ones, dropping some. The table includes hundreds of thousands of clones, about an eighth detected once. Sequenced material: naive CD4+ T cells from blood. This TCR derives from a young man with type 1 diabetes.

DNA of the CDR3: TGTGCCAGCAGCCCGTTCGGCGGGGGGGTGTTCGAGACCCAGTACTTC. It is translated as CASSPFGGGVFETQYF. This chain joins TRBV7-6 and TRBJ2-5; 9 bases match TRBD2. Germline V lookup: CDR1 SGHVS, CDR2 FNYEAQ. This CDR3 is 16 amino acids long. With 5 bases clipped from V and 5 bases from J, the junction kept 12 bases outside the gene matches.